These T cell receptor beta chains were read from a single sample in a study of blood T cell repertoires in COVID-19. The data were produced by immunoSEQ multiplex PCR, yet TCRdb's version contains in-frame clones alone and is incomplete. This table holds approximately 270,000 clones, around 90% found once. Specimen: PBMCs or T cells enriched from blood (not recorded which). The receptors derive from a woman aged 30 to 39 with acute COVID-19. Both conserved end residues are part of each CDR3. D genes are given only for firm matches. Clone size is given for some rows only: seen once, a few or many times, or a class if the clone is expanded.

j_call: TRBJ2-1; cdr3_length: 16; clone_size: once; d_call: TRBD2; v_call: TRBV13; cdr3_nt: TGTGCCAGCAGCTTAGAAGGGCCTAGCGGTTACAATGAGCAGTTCTTC; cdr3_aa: CASSLEGPSGYNEQFF
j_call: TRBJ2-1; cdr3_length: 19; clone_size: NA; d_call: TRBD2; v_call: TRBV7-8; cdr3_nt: TGTGCCAGCAGCTTATATGTTGATCTGGCTAGCGGTTCCTACAATGAGCAGTTCTTC; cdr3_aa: CASSLYVDLASGSYNEQFF
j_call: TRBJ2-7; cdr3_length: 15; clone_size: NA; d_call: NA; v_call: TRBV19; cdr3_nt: TGTGCCAGTAGTGGAACAGGGTTGGGAAACTACGAGCAGTACTTC; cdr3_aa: CASSGTGLGNYEQYF
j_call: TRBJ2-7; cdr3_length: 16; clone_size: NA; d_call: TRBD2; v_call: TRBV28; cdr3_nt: TGTGCCAGCAGTTCGTCGCTAGCGGCAGTGGGGTACGAGCAGTACTTC; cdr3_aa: CASSSSLAAVGYEQYF
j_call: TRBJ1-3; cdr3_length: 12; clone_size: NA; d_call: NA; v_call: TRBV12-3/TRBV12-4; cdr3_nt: TGTGCCAGCAGCTACCTTGGAAACACCATATATTTT; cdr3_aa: CASSYLGNTIYF
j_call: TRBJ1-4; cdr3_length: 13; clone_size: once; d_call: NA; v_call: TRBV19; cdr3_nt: TGTGCCAGTAGTGTACAGTACAATGAAAAACTGTTTTTT; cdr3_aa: CASSVQYNEKLFF
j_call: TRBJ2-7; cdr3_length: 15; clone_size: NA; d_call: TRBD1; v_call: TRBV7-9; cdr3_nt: TGTGCCAGCAGCTTAGTAGGACAGGGAACCTACGAGCAGTACTTC; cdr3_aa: CASSLVGQGTYEQYF
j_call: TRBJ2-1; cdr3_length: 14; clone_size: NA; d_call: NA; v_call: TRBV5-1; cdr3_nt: TGCGCCAGCAGGTCCGGTAGCTCCTACAATGAGCAGTTCTTC; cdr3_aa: CASRSGSSYNEQFF
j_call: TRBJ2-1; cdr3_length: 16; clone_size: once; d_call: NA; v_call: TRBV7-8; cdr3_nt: TGTGCCAGCAGCTTAGAGACATCATCGGGGTACAATGAGCAGTTCTTC; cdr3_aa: CASSLETSSGYNEQFF
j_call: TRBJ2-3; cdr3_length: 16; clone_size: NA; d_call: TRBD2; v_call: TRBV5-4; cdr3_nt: TGTGCCAGCAGCTTGGGTGCGGGAGGGCTGGGAGATACGCAGTATTTT; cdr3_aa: CASSLGAGGLGDTQYF
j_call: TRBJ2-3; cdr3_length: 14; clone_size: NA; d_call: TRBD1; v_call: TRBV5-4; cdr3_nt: TGTGCCAGCAGCCGGACAGGGCTGATCGACACGCAGTATTTT; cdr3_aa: CASSRTGLIDTQYF
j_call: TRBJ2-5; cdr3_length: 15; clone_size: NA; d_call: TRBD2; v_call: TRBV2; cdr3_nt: TGTGCCAGCAGTGAAGCAGGGACTAACTTTGAGACCCAGTACTTC; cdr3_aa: CASSEAGTNFETQYF
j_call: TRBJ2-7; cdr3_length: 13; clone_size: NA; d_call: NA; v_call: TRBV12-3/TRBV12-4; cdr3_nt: TGTGCCAGCAGTTTTCAGGGATTCAACGAGCAGTACTTC; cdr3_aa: CASSFQGFNEQYF
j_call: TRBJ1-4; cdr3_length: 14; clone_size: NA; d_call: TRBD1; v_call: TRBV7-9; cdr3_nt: TGTGCCAGCACCGGACAGGCAACTAATGAAAAACTGTTTTTT; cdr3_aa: CASTGQATNEKLFF
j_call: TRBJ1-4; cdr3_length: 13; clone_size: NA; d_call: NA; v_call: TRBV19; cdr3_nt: TGTGCCACCTGTCGGGGTACTAATGAAAAACTGTTTTTT; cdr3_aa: CATCRGTNEKLFF
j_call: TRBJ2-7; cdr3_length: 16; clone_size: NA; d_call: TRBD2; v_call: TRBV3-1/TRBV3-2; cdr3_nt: TGTGCCAGCAGCCGATATCGGACTAGCTACGGCTACGAGCAGTACTTC; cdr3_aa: CASSRYRTSYGYEQYF
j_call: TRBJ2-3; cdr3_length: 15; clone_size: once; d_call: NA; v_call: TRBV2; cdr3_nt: TGTGCCAGAGAAGGGGCCCTCCGTAGCACAGATACGCAGTATTTT; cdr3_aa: CAREGALRSTDTQYF
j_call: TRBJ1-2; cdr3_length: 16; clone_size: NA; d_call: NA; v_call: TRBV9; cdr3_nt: TGTGCCAGCAGCGTAGGGGGCAAGGGCCCCTCGAGGGGCTACACCTTC; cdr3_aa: CASSVGGKGPSRGYTF
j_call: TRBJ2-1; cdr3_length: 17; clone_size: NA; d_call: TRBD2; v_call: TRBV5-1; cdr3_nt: TGCGCCAGCAGCAGACGGGAGGGAAGGAGCTCCTACAATGAGCAGTTCTTC; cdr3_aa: CASSRREGRSSYNEQFF
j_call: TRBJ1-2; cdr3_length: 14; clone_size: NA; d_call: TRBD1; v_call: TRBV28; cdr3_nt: TGTGCCAGCAATAAGGACAGGAAGTATGGTGGCTACACCTTC; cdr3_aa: CASNKDRKYGGYTF
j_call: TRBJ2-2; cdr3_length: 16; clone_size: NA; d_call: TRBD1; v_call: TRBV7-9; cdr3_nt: TGTGCCAGCAGCCATGGACAGGGGGCCGACACCGGGGAGCTGTTTTTT; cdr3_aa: CASSHGQGADTGELFF
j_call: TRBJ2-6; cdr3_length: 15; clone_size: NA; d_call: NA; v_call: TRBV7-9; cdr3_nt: TGTGCCAGCAGCCCGCGGGGCTCTGGGGCCAACGTCCTGACTTTC; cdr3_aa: CASSPRGSGANVLTF
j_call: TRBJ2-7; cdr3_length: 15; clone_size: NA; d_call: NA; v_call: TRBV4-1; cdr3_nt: TGCGCCAGCAGCCAAGCCGGAGGTGGAGCTTACGAGCAGTACTTC; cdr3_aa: CASSQAGGGAYEQYF
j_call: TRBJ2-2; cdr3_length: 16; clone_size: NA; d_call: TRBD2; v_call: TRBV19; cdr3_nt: TGTGCCAGTAGGGGACTAGCGGGAAAGAACACCGGGGAGCTGTTTTTT; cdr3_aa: CASRGLAGKNTGELFF
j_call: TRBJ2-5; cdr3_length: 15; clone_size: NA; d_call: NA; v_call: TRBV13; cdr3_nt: TGTGCCAGCAGCTTAGATTACAGCCCCCAGGAGACCCAGTACTTC; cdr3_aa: CASSLDYSPQETQYF
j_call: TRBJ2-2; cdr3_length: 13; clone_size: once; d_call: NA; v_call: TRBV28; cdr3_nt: TGTGCCAGCAGTCCCTTTAACACCGGGGAGCTGTTTTTT; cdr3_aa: CASSPFNTGELFF
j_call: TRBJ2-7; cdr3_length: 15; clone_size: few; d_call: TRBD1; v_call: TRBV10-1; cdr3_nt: TGCGCCAGCAGTGCGCTAGGGACAGGGATCTACGAGCAGTACTTC; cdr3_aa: CASSALGTGIYEQYF
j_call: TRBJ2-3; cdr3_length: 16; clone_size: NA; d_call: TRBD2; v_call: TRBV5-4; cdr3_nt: TGTGCCAGCAGCATAGGACTAGCGGCTACCACAGATACGCAGTATTTT; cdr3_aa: CASSIGLAATTDTQYF
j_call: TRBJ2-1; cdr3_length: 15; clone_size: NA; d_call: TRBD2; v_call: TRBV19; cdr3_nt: TGTGCCAGTGCGAGCGGGAGGGCCGACTACAATGAGCAGTTCTTC; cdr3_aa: CASASGRADYNEQFF
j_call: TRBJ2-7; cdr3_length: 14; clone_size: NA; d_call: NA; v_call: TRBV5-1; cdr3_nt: TGCGCCAGCAGCCCAGGCAGGACTACCAACGAGCAGTACTTC; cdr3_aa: CASSPGRTTNEQYF
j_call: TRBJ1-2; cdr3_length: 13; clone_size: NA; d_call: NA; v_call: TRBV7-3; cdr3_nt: TGTGCCAGCAGCTTACCTACAGGGCAGGGCTACACCTTC; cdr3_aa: CASSLPTGQGYTF
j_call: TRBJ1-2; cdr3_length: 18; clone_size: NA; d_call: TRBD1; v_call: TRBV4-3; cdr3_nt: TGCGCCAGCAGCCAATTAATTCCCGGGCAGGGGGCTATGGATGGCTACACCTTC; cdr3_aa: CASSQLIPGQGAMDGYTF
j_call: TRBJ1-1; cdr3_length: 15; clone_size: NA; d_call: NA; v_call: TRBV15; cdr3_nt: TGTGCCACCAGCAGGGACCGCGGGGGGGACACTGAAGCTTTCTTT; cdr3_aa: CATSRDRGGDTEAFF
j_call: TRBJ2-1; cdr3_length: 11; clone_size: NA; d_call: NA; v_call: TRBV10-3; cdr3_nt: TGTGCCATCAGTGATGCACAGGGGCAGTTCTTC; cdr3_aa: CAISDAQGQFF
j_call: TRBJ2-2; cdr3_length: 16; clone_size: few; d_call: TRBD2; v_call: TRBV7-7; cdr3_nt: TGTGCTAGCAGCGATACTAGCGCCCCGGGCACCGGGGAGCTGTTTTTT; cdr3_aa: CASSDTSAPGTGELFF
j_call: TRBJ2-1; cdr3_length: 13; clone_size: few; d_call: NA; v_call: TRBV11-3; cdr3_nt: TGTGCCAGCAGCCCTGATCGCGGGGCTGGGCAGTTCTTC; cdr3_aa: CASSPDRGAGQFF
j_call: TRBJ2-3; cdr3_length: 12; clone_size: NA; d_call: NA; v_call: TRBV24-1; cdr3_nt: TGTGCCACCAGTGCTGGCACAGATACGCAGTATTTT; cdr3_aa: CATSAGTDTQYF
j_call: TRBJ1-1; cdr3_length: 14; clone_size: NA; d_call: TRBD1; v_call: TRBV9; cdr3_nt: TGTGCCAGCAGCTCCAGGACAGGGAGCCCTGAAGCTTTCTTT; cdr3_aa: CASSSRTGSPEAFF
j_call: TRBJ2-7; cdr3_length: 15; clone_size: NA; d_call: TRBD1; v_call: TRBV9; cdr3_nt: TGTGCCAGCAGCCCCTCAGGGACAGAGCCCTACGAGCAGTACTTC; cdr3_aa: CASSPSGTEPYEQYF
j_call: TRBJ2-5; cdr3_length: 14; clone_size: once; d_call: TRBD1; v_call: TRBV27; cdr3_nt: TGTGCCAGCAGTCCCACAGGGGGCGGAGAGACCCAGTACTTC; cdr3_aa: CASSPTGGGETQYF
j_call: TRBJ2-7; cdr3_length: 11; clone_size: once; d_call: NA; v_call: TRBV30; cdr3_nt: TGTGCCTGGGGTACAGCCTACGAGCAGTACTTC; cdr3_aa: CAWGTAYEQYF
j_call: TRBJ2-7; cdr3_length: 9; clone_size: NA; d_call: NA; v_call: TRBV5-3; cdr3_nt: TGTGCCACAACCTACGAGCAGTACTTC; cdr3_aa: CATTYEQYF
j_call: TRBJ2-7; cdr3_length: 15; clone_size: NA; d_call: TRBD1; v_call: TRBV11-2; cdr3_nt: TGTGCCAGCAGGGATCGGGACAGGGGGCACTACGAGCAGTACTTC; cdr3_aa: CASRDRDRGHYEQYF
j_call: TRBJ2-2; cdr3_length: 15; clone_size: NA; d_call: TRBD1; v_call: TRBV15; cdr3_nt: TGTGCCACCAGCAGGGCAGACAGGGGGACCGGGGAGCTGTTTTTT; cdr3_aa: CATSRADRGTGELFF